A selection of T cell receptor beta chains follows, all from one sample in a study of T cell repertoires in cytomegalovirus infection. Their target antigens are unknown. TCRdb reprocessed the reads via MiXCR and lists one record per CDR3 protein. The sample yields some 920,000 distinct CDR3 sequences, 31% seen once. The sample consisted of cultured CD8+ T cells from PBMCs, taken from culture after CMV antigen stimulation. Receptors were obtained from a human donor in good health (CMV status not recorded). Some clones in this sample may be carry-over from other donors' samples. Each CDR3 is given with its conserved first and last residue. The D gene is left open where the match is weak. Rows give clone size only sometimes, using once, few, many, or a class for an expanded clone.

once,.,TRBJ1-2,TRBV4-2,CASCPSNGYGYTF,TGTGCCAGCTGCCCTTCAAATGGGTATGGCTACACCTTC
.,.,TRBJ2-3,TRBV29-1,CSVVFQGFTDTQYF,TGCAGCGTTGTGTTTCAGGGGTTCACAGATACGCAGTATTTT
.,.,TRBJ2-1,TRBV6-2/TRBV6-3,CASSYARGLSNEQFF,TGTGCCAGCAGTTATGCCAGGGGACTATCGAATGAGCAGTTCTTC
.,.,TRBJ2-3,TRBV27,CATFGGRSDTQYF,TGTGCCACCTTCGGGGGCCGGTCAGATACGCAGTATTTT
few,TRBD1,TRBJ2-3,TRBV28,CASSFHRDRGHPGTQYF,TGTGCCAGCAGTTTTCACCGGGACAGGGGTCACCCGGGCACGCAGTATTTT
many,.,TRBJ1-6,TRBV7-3,CASRLTVLDSPLHF,TGTGCCAGCAGACTGACAGTCCTAGATTCACCCCTCCACTTT
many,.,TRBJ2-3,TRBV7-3,CASSPHQPGYTDTQYF,TGTGCCAGCAGCCCGCACCAGCCCGGTTACACGGATACGCAGTATTTT
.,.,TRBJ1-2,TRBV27,CASSLIGGGYGYTF,TGTGCCAGCAGTTTAATTGGGGGAGGCTATGGCTACACCTTC
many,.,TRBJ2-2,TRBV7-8,CASSLGSADYLSNTGELFF,TGTGCCAGCAGCTTAGGCTCCGCAGATTACCTTAGCAACACCGGGGAGCTGTTTTTT
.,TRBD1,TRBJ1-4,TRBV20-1,CSAFRDRDTTNEKLFF,TGCAGTGCTTTTCGGGACAGGGACACAACTAATGAAAAACTGTTTTTT